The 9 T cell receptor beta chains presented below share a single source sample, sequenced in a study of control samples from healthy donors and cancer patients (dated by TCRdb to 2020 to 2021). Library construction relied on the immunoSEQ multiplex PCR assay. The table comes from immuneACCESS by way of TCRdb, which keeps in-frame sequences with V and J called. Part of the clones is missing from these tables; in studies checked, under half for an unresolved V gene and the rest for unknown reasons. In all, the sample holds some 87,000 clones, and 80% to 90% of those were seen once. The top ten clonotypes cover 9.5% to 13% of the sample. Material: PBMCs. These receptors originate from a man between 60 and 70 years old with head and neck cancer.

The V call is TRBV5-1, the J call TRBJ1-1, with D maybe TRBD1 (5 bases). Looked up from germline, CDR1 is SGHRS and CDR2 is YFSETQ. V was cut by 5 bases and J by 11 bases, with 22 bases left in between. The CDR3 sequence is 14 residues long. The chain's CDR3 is CASRIGGARGSAFF. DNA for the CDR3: TGCGCCAGCAGGATTGGCGGGGCGCGTGGATCGGCTTTCTTT. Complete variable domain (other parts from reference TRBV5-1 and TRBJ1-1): KAGVTQTPRYLIKTRGQQVTLSCSPISGHRSVSWYQQTPGQGLQFLFEYFSETQRNKGNFPGRFSGRQFSNSRSEMNVSTLELGDSALYLCASRIGGARGSAFFGQGTRLTVV.

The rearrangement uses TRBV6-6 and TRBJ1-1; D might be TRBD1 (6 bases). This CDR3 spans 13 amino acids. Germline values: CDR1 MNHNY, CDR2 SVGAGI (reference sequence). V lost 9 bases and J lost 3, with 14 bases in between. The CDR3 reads CASGRQAHTEAFF. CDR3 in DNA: TGTGCCAGTGGAAGACAGGCCCACACTGAAGCTTTCTTT.

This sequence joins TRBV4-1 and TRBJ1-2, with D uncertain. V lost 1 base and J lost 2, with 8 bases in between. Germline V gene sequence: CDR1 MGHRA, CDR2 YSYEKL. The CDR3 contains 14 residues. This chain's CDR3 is CASSQVTENYGYTF. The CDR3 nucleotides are TGCGCCAGCAGCCAAGTGACTGAGAACTATGGCTACACCTTC.

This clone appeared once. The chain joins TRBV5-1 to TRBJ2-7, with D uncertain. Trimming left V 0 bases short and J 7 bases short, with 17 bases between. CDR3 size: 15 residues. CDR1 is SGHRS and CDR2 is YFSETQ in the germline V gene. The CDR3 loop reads CASSLGATALREQYF. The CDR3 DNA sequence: TGCGCCAGCAGCTTGGGGGCGACTGCGTTGAGGGAGCAGTACTTC.

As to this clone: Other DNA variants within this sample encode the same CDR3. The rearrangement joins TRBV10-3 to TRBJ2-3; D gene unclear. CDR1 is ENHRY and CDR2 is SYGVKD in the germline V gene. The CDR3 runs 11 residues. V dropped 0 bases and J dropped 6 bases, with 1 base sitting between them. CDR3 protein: CAISESDTQYF. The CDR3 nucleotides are TGTGCCATCAGTGAGTCTGATACGCAGTATTTT.

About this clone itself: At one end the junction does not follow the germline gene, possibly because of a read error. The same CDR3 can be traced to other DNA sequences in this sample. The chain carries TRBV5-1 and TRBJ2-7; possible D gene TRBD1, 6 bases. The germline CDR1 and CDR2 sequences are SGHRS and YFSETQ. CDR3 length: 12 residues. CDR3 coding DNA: TGCGCCAGCAGAGGGACATCTTACGAGCAGTACTTT. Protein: CASRGTSYEQYF. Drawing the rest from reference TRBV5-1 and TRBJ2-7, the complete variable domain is KAGVTQTPRYLIKTRGQQVTLSCSPISGHRSVSWYQQTPGQGLQFLFEYFSETQRNKGNFPGRFSGRQFSNSRSEMNVSTLELGDSALYLCASRGTSYEQYFGPGTRLTVT.

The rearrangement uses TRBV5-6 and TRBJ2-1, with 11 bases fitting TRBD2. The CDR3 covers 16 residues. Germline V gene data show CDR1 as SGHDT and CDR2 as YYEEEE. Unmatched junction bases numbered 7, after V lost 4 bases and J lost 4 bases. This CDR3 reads CASSPTRLAGYNEQFF. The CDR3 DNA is TGTGCCAGCAGCCCGACCCGACTAGCGGGGTACAATGAGCAGTTCTTC.

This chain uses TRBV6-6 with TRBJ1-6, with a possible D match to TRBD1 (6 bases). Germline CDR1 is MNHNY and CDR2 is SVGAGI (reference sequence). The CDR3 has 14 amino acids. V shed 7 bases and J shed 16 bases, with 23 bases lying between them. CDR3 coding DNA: TGTGCCAGCACCCACATAAGTCTAAGTCAGGGGCTCCACTTT. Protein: CASTHISLSQGLHF.

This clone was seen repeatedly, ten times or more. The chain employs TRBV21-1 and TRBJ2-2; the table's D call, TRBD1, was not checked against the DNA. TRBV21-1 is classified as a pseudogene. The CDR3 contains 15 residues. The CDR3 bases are TGTGCCAGCAGCAAACCGGGACAGATCACCGGGGAGCTGTTTTTT. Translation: CASSKPGQITGELFF.